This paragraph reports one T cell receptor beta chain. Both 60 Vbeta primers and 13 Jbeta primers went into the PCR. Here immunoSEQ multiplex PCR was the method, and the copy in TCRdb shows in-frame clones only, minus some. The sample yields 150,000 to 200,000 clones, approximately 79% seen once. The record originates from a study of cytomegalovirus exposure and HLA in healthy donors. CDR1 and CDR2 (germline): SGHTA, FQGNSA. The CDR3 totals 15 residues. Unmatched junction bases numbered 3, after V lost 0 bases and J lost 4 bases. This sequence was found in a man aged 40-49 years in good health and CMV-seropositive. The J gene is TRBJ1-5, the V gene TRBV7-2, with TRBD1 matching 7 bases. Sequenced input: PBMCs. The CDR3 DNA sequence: TGTGCCAGCAGCTTAGCACAGGGGTTAAATCAGCCCCAGCATTTT. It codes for CASSLAQGLNQPQHF. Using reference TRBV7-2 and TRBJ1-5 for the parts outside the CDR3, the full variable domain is GAGVSQSPSNKVTEKGKDVELRCDPISGHTALYWYRQSLGQGLEFLIYFQGNSAPDKSGLPSDRFSAERTGGSVSTLTIQRTQQEDSAVYLCASSLAQGLNQPQHFGDGTRLSIL.